This T cell receptor beta chain was recorded in a study of early T cells in non-severe SARS-CoV-2 infection. This clonotype came up many times. Researchers attached unique molecular identifiers to individual cDNA molecules. From the 5' RACE reads, TCRdb called clonotypes with MiXCR, one entry per CDR3 protein. The sample has around 30,000 distinct CDR3 sequences, approximately 5.3% seen once. Source material: whole blood. The receptor was isolated from an adult who was a healthcare worker with PCR-confirmed SARS-CoV-2 infection or an uninfected control (not recorded which).

CDR3 protein: CASSLDPSRGTGELFF. DNA of the CDR3: TGCGCCAGCAGCTTGGACCCGAGCAGGGGCACCGGGGAGCTGTTTTTT. The chain recombines TRBV5-1 with TRBJ2-2; possibly TRBD1 for D (6 bases). CDR1 is SGHRS and CDR2 is YFSETQ in the germline V gene. V lost 0 bases and J lost 4, with 13 bases in between. CDR3 size: 16 residues.